The 28 T cell receptor beta chains reported below all come from one sample, sequenced in a study of blood T cell repertoires in COVID-19. The data were produced by immunoSEQ multiplex PCR, yet TCRdb's version contains in-frame clones alone and is incomplete. The table records about 200,000 clones, approximately 82% of them present only once. The sequencing input was PBMCs or T cells enriched from blood (not recorded which). These receptors came from a woman aged 55-75 years with acute COVID-19.

This clone was detected only once. The V and J genes are TRBV7-2 and TRBJ1-4; TRBD1 matches 7 bases. V gave up 1 base and J gave up 7 bases; unmatched junction bases: 15. Per the germline V gene, CDR1 is SGHTA and CDR2 is FQGNSA. The CDR3 runs to 18 residues. DNA of the CDR3: TGTGCCAGCAGCTTAGATTTTAGGTCTGCAGGGGGTAGTGAAAAACTGTTTTTT. This gives the protein CASSLDFRSAGGSEKLFF.

The rearrangement joins TRBV4-1 to TRBJ1-5, with D unresolved. The CDR3 is made up of 17 amino acids. Trimming left V 0 bases short and J 5 bases short, with 17 bases between. Per the germline V gene, CDR1 is MGHRA and CDR2 is YSYEKL. In nucleotides, the CDR3 is TGCGCCAGCAGCCAAGATCGGGGAGCTTTTTTAGATCAGCCCCAGCATTTT. Protein product: CASSQDRGAFLDQPQHF.

Written as DNA, the CDR3 is TGTGCCAGCAGCTTAATGAGGTTTGGGGGCCGGGGCGGCAATGAGCAGTTCTTC. This encodes CASSLMRFGGRGGNEQFF. The chain recombines TRBV7-2 with TRBJ2-1; a weak D match, TRBD1 (6 bases). The CDR3 spans 18 residues. Trimming cost V 2 bases and J 6 bases, with 23 bases left between them. Germline V gene data show CDR1 as SGHTA and CDR2 as FQGNSA.

This chain uses TRBV4-1 with TRBJ2-3, with TRBD2 matching 8 bases. The ends lost 0 bases at V and 0 bases at J; junction bases unmatched: 5. The CDR3 loop spans 17 amino acids. Per germline, CDR1 MGHRA and CDR2 YSYEKL. DNA for the CDR3: TGCGCCAGCAGCCAAGAACCCCTAGCGGGTAGCACAGATACGCAGTATTTT. Translation: CASSQEPLAGSTDTQYF.

J is TRBJ2-5 and V is TRBV19, with 8 bases aligning to TRBD1. This CDR3 spans 14 amino acids. The germline gives CDR1 LNHDA, CDR2 SQIVND (reference sequence). V dropped 3 bases and J dropped 5; count of bases not matched to a gene: 5. The CDR3: CASSINRGSETQYF. The CDR3 DNA sequence: TGTGCCAGTAGTATTAACAGGGGGAGCGAGACCCAGTACTTC. Variable domain in full (rest from reference TRBV19 and TRBJ2-5): DGGITQSPKYLFRKEGQNVTLSCEQNLNHDAMYWYRQDPGQGLRLIYYSQIVNDFQKGDIAEGYSVSREKKESFPLTVTSAQKNPTAFYLCASSINRGSETQYFGPGTRLLVL.

This clone was seen only once. The V call is TRBV7-9, the J call TRBJ1-1, with 7 bases lining up with TRBD1. This CDR3 contains 14 residues. Germline-derived CDR1 and CDR2 are SEHNR and FQNEAQ (reference sequence). Germline trimming cut 6 bases from V and 1 base from J; bases unmatched to any gene: 5. CDR3 sequence (DNA): TGTGCCAGCAGACTAGCAGGGGGGAACACTGAAGCTTTCTTT. Translated: CASRLAGGNTEAFF.

The chain carries TRBV12-3 or TRBV12-4 and TRBJ2-1, with a tentative D call TRBD2 (7 bases). The CDR3 covers 13 residues. Trimming took off 2 bases at V and 9 bases at J, with 11 bases between the two ends. The CDR3 DNA follows: TGTGCCAGCAGTTTAAGGGGGGGGGCTGAGCAGTTCTTC. It codes for CASSLRGGAEQFF.

The chain joins TRBV9 to TRBJ1-1; D perhaps matches TRBD1 (6 bases). This CDR3 has 15 residues. Germline V CDR1 and CDR2: SGDLS, YYNGEE. Trimming took off 0 bases at V and 0 bases at J, with 9 bases between the two ends. For the CDR3, the DNA is TGTGCCAGCAGCGTAGTAACAGGGATGAACACTGAAGCTTTCTTT. Its protein is CASSVVTGMNTEAFF.

This clone was observed a handful of times. J is TRBJ1-5 and V is TRBV9; a possible D gene is TRBD1 (5 bases). Trimming left V 2 bases short and J 3 bases short, with 12 bases between. In germline, CDR1 is SGDLS, CDR2 YYNGEE. The CDR3 runs to 15 residues. As DNA, the CDR3 is TGTGCCAGCAGCGTTTCAGGGTTCCCCAATCAGCCCCAGCATTTT. Its protein product is CASSVSGFPNQPQHF.

The chain links TRBV18 to TRBJ2-2, with 10 bases identical to TRBD2. CDR3 length: 17 amino acids. Losses at the gene ends were 0 bases for V and 6 bases for J; bases not matched to a gene: 7. Germline assignment: CDR1 KGHSH and CDR2 LQKENI. Here the CDR3 reads CASSPPNSGRGSGELFF. CDR3 nucleotide sequence: TGTGCCAGCTCACCACCAAACAGCGGGAGGGGATCCGGGGAGCTGTTTTTT.

This chain connects TRBV28 to TRBJ2-6; no reliable D call. The germline V and J ends were trimmed by 3 bases and 0 bases, with 9 bases remaining between them. Germline lookup yields CDR1 MDHEN and CDR2 SYDVKM. The CDR3 has 16 residues. In DNA form, the CDR3 reads TGTGCCAGCAGTTTTAAGCGCTCCTCTGGGGCCAACGTCCTGACTTTC. It encodes CASSFKRSSGANVLTF. Full variable domain (rest looked up from reference TRBV28 and TRBJ2-6): DVKVTQSSRYLVKRTGEKVFLECVQDMDHENMFWYRQDPGLGLRLIYFSYDVKMKEKGDIPEGYSVSREKKERFSLILESASTNQTSMYLCASSFKRSSGANVLTFGAGSRLTVL.

The gene calls are TRBV7-2 and TRBJ2-3; tentatively, D is TRBD2 (7 bases). This CDR3 contains 15 residues. Trimming shortened V by 7 bases and J by 4 bases, and 18 bases separated the two germline ends. CDR1 SGHTA and CDR2 FQGNSA come from the germline V gene. The CDR3, as DNA: TGTGCCAGCACCCTGGGGGGGGCCTCGGCAGATACGCAGTATTTT. Residues: CASTLGGASADTQYF. Full variable domain (missing parts from reference TRBV7-2 and TRBJ2-3): GAGVSQSPSNKVTEKGKDVELRCDPISGHTALYWYRQSLGQGLEFLIYFQGNSAPDKSGLPSDRFSAERTGGSVSTLTIQRTQQEDSAVYLCASTLGGASADTQYFGPGTRLTVL.

V and J are TRBV6-4 and TRBJ2-6; TRBD2 might be the D (6 bases). The CDR3 covers 16 residues. Between the trimmed V and J ends, which lost 3 bases and 0 bases, there was a span of 9 bases. The germline V gene has CDR1 MRHNA and CDR2 SNTAGT. Here the CDR3 DNA reads TGTGCCAGCAGTGAGAGGGGACTCTCTGGGGCCAACGTCCTGACTTTC. It is translated as CASSERGLSGANVLTF.

There are a few counts of this clone. This chain links TRBV25-1 with TRBJ2-1, with 7 bases that match TRBD1. This CDR3 contains 17 residues. The V segment lost 5 bases and the J segment 7 bases; nucleotides outside the gene matches: 17. CDR1 and CDR2 from the germline V gene are MGHDK and SYGVNS. The CDR3 sequence is CASSSTTGSLVLNEQFF. In DNA form, the CDR3 reads TGTGCCAGCAGTAGCACGACAGGGAGCTTGGTTTTGAATGAGCAGTTCTTC.

Only a few counts were recorded for this clone. The V and J genes are TRBV4-1 and TRBJ1-5, with TRBD1 matching 7 bases. CDR3 length: 15 amino acids. The V segment lost 6 bases and the J segment 1 base; nucleotides outside the gene matches: 6. The germline gives CDR1 MGHRA, CDR2 YSYEKL. The CDR3 region has the DNA TGCGCCAGCAGTCTCGAGGGGGCAAGCAATCAGCCCCAGCATTTT. As protein: CASSLEGASNQPQHF.

The J gene is TRBJ2-7, the V gene TRBV10-1; D is undetermined. Germline loops: CDR1 WNHNN, CDR2 SYGVQD (reference sequence). This CDR3 contains 11 residues. V dropped 3 bases and J dropped 3 bases, with 3 bases sitting between them. CDR3 sequence reads: CASSDNYEQYF. The CDR3 bases are TGCGCCAGCAGTGATAACTACGAGCAGTACTTC.

CDR3 in DNA: TGTGCCTGGACTGGACAGCCAAACACTGAAGCTTTCTTT. It codes for CAWTGQPNTEAFF. The chain joins TRBV30 to TRBJ1-1; a weak D match, TRBD1 (6 bases). CDR1 and CDR2 (germline): GTSNPN, SVGIG (reference sequence). The CDR3 spans 13 residues. V was shortened by 4 bases and J by 2 bases, with 11 bases between the two germline ends.

In this sample, this clone turned up a few times. V usage is TRBV18 and J usage is TRBJ2-7, with 12 bases aligning to TRBD2. CDR1 and CDR2 from the germline V gene are KGHSH and LQKENI. V gave up 3 bases and J gave up 4 bases; unmatched junction bases: 4. This CDR3 region has 15 residues. The CDR3 DNA sequence: TGTGCCAGCTCACCGACTAGCGGGAGTACTTACGAGCAGTACTTC. Its protein product is CASSPTSGSTYEQYF.

CDR3: CASSYQGKPLHF. CDR3 nucleotides: TGTGCCAGCAGTTACCAGGGGAAACCCCTCCACTTT. The J gene is TRBJ1-6, the V gene TRBV6-2 or TRBV6-3; D may be TRBD1 (6 bases). This CDR3 region has 12 residues. V shed 2 bases and J shed 12 bases, with 8 bases lying between them. CDR1 is MNHEY and CDR2 is SVGEGT in the germline V gene.

The rearrangement uses TRBV7-9 and TRBJ2-7, with a tentative D call TRBD2 (5 bases). Between the trimmed V and J ends, which lost 7 bases and 0 bases, there was a span of 19 bases. The CDR3 contains 16 residues. Germline assignment: CDR1 SEHNR and CDR2 FQNEAQ (reference sequence). The DNA for the CDR3 is TGTGCCAGCACCCCCCCTGGACTGCCGAGCTCCTACGAGCAGTACTTC. Translated: CASTPPGLPSSYEQYF.

The rearrangement uses TRBV2 and TRBJ1-2; D is possibly TRBD1 (6 bases). Trimming left V 4 bases short and J 6 bases short, with 15 bases between. Germline CDR1 is SNHLY and CDR2 is FYNNEI. This CDR3 contains 14 residues. DNA for the CDR3: TGTGCCAGCAGTGTGAACAGGGAGCCGGATGGCTACACCTTC. It yields the protein CASSVNREPDGYTF.

The chain recombines TRBV9 with TRBJ2-1; D may be TRBD1 (5 bases). V was cut by 3 bases and J by 10 bases, with 17 bases left in between. The CDR3 loop spans 14 amino acids. CDR1 is SGDLS and CDR2 is YYNGEE in the germline V gene. The CDR3 nucleotides read TGTGCCAGCAGCGCTCTTTTACAGGAAGGGGAGCAGTTCTTC. Protein: CASSALLQEGEQFF.

This clone came up a few times. The chain links TRBV7-9 to TRBJ1-1, with a possible D match to TRBD1 (6 bases). The CDR3 runs to 15 residues. From germline, CDR1 is SEHNR and CDR2 FQNEAQ (reference sequence). V was trimmed by 0 bases and J by 4 bases, leaving 12 bases between them. The chain's CDR3 is CASSLAYRESTEAFF. CDR3 nucleotide sequence: TGTGCCAGCAGCTTAGCGTACAGGGAATCCACTGAAGCTTTCTTT.

This chain connects TRBV7-2 to TRBJ1-1; D is perhaps TRBD1 (5 bases). Germline V lookup: CDR1 SGHTA, CDR2 FQGNSA. Trimming shortened V by 3 bases and J by 4 bases, and 12 bases separated the two germline ends. The CDR3 totals 14 residues. CDR3 region: CASSFTGRGTEAFF. The CDR3 DNA reads as TGTGCCAGCAGCTTCACAGGCCGAGGCACTGAAGCTTTCTTT.

In its sample, this clone was seen once. This chain uses TRBV19 with TRBJ1-6; possibly TRBD1 for D (5 bases). Germline CDR1 is LNHDA and CDR2 is SQIVND (reference sequence). V was trimmed by 4 bases and J by 7 bases, leaving 17 bases between them. The CDR3 contains 16 residues. The CDR3 nucleotides read TGTGCCAGTAGTACCCGGCGGTCGGGGGGGAATTCACCCCTCCACTTT. This codes for CASSTRRSGGNSPLHF.

The chain is built from TRBV4-3 and TRBJ1-4, with D perhaps TRBD1 (6 bases). Germline V lookup: CDR1 LGHNA, CDR2 YSLEER. The V and J ends lost 2 bases and 6 bases respectively, with 10 bases between them. This CDR3 comprises 14 residues. CDR3 DNA: TGCGCCAGCAGCCAATGGCCAGGGGATGAAAAACTGTTTTTT. Residues: CASSQWPGDEKLFF.

This chain joins TRBV9 and TRBJ2-1, with D tentatively TRBD2 (5 bases). Germline V gene lookup returns CDR1 SGDLS and CDR2 YYNGEE. Trimming stripped 3 bases from V and 0 bases from J, with 13 bases between. There are 16 residues in the CDR3. The CDR3 reads CASSASGSSSYNEQFF. CDR3 in DNA: TGTGCCAGCAGCGCCAGTGGGAGCTCCTCCTACAATGAGCAGTTCTTC.

J is TRBJ1-1 and V is TRBV5-1; the D is unclear. CDR1 is SGHRS and CDR2 is YFSETQ in the germline V gene. Trimming stripped 5 bases from V and 3 bases from J, with 8 bases between. The CDR3 covers 12 residues. The CDR3 DNA sequence: TGCGCCAGCAGTGGGCAGCACACTGAAGCTTTCTTT. This encodes CASSGQHTEAFF. Using reference TRBV5-1 and TRBJ1-1 for the parts outside the CDR3, the full variable domain is KAGVTQTPRYLIKTRGQQVTLSCSPISGHRSVSWYQQTPGQGLQFLFEYFSETQRNKGNFPGRFSGRQFSNSRSEMNVSTLELGDSALYLCASSGQHTEAFFGQGTRLTVV.